The 13 T cell receptor beta chains below were found in one sample sequenced in a study of cytomegalovirus exposure and HLA in healthy donors. Amplification used 60 Vbeta primers and 13 Jbeta primers. The method was immunoSEQ multiplex PCR; TCRdb's version includes in-frame clones alone and lacks a portion of them. The table has roughly 180,000 clones, approximately 80% seen once. The sample taken for sequencing was PBMCs. These receptors all stem from a female donor in good health and CMV-seronegative.

The chain is built from TRBV6-1 and TRBJ1-1; 9 bases agree with TRBD1. The length of the CDR3 is 16 residues. J lost 1 base, V lost 4 bases, and 7 bases had no gene match. CDR1 and CDR2 (germline): MNHNS, SASEGT. The CDR3 here is CASSANRGRGNTEAFF. DNA of the CDR3: TGTGCCAGCAGTGCTAACAGGGGGCGCGGGAACACTGAAGCTTTCTTT.

This clone was counted only a few times. The V gene is TRBV19, the J gene TRBJ1-3; D is ambiguous. This CDR3 is 14 amino acids long. Germline V lookup: CDR1 LNHDA, CDR2 SQIVND (reference sequence). V lost 1 base and J 0 bases, leaving 4 bases between the germline ends. CDR3 sequence (DNA): TGTGCCAGTAGTATAGGAGGCTCTGGAAACACCATATATTTT. This translates into CASSIGGSGNTIYF.

The chain links TRBV2 to TRBJ1-5; 7 bases fit TRBD1. Losses at the gene ends were 4 bases for V and 4 bases for J; bases not matched to a gene: 1. This CDR3 spans 13 amino acids. CDR1 SNHLY and CDR2 FYNNEI come from the germline V gene. CDR3 loop: CASSGGQNQPQHF. CDR3 coding DNA: TGTGCCAGCAGTGGGGGACAGAATCAGCCCCAGCATTTT.

V is TRBV5-3 and J is TRBJ1-1; TRBD1 agrees at 7 bases. TRBV5-3 is recorded as an ORF, its role being uncertain. This CDR3 contains 16 residues. Unmatched junction bases numbered 11, after V lost 4 bases and J lost 2 bases. The CDR3 region is CARSHPGQIINTEAFF. The DNA for the CDR3 is TGTGCCAGAAGCCACCCGGGACAGATTATAAACACTGAAGCTTTCTTT.

Here the CDR3 DNA reads TGTGCCAGCAGCTTAGGGGGGGCCTCCTACAATGAGCAGTTCTTC. This gives the protein CASSLGGASYNEQFF. This sequence joins TRBV7-3 and TRBJ2-1, with D perhaps TRBD2 (7 bases). This CDR3 contains 15 residues. From germline, CDR1 is SGHTA and CDR2 FQGTGA. Trimming removed 2 bases from V and 0 bases from J, with 8 bases in between.

This clone has more than one count but fewer than ten. This chain links TRBV2 with TRBJ2-7, with 11 bases matching TRBD1. Germline CDR1 reads SNHLY; CDR2 reads FYNNEI. V lost 6 bases to trimming and J lost 6 bases; unmatched junction nucleotides: 7. The CDR3 contains 14 residues. The CDR3 reads CASRLGTGGGEQYF. The CDR3 DNA sequence: TGTGCCAGCAGGCTCGGGACAGGGGGTGGCGAGCAGTACTTC.

As to this clone: Other DNA variants within this sample encode the same CDR3. This chain uses TRBV7-6 with TRBJ2-3; 7 nucleotides align to TRBD1. Germline CDR1 reads SGHVS; CDR2 reads FNYEAQ. The CDR3 spans 16 residues. Trimming cost V 1 base and J 0 bases; bases outside gene matches: 4. CDR3: CASSLGAGGSTDTQYF. The CDR3 DNA is TGTGCCAGCAGCTTAGGGGCAGGGGGAAGCACAGATACGCAGTATTTT.

This clone was seen only a few times. The chain links TRBV5-1 to TRBJ2-1; maybe TRBD1 (5 bases). Trimming removed 0 bases from V and 7 bases from J, with 11 bases in between. Germline-derived CDR1 and CDR2 are SGHRS and YFSETQ. This CDR3 region has 14 residues. The CDR3 is CASSLARDRNEQFF. In DNA, the CDR3 is TGCGCCAGCAGCTTGGCCAGGGATAGAAATGAGCAGTTCTTC.

This rearrangement joins TRBV4-2 to TRBJ2-3, with 11 bases identical to TRBD2. The CDR3 has 18 residues. Germline CDR1 LGHNA, CDR2 YNFKEQ. The V and J ends lost 0 bases and 4 bases, in that order; junction bases with no gene match: 9. This chain's CDR3 is CASSQEFTELAGADTQYF. The DNA of the CDR3 is TGTGCCAGCAGCCAAGAGTTTACGGAACTAGCGGGAGCAGATACGCAGTATTTT.

This clone appeared a few times. J is TRBJ2-7 and V is TRBV14; TRBD1 is a possible D gene (6 bases). CDR3 size: 19 residues. With 0 bases removed from V and 9 bases from J, the gap between germline ends came to 30 bases. The germline CDR1 and CDR2 sequences are SGHDN and FVKESK. This chain's CDR3 is CASSQDDIVGADPSLGQYF. In nucleotides, the CDR3 is TGTGCCAGCAGCCAAGATGACATCGTGGGGGCAGACCCAAGTTTAGGGCAGTACTTC.

This clone has only one observation. This chain uses TRBV19 with TRBJ1-1; a possible D gene is TRBD1 (6 bases). V was trimmed by 8 bases and J by 1 base, leaving 17 bases between them. CDR1 LNHDA and CDR2 SQIVND come from the germline V gene (reference sequence). This CDR3 is 15 amino acids long. CDR3 bases: TGTGCCAGTTTGTTAGGGGGACATAAGAACACTGAAGCTTTCTTT. This encodes CASLLGGHKNTEAFF. The full variable domain, rest sourced from reference TRBV19 and TRBJ1-1, is DGGITQSPKYLFRKEGQNVTLSCEQNLNHDAMYWYRQDPGQGLRLIYYSQIVNDFQKGDIAEGYSVSREKKESFPLTVTSAQKNPTAFYLCASLLGGHKNTEAFFGQGTRLTVV.

The V call is TRBV11-2, the J call TRBJ2-7; weak D call: TRBD1 (6 bases). Trimming cost V 6 bases and J 2 bases, with 11 bases left between them. The CDR3 runs 13 residues. The germline V gene has CDR1 SGHAT and CDR2 FQNNGV. CDR3 in DNA: TGTGCCAGCAGTTTTGGACAGACCTACGAGCAGTACTTC. This codes for CASSFGQTYEQYF.

The chain links TRBV25-1 to TRBJ2-2; 8 bases align to TRBD1. The germline CDR1 and CDR2 sequences are MGHDK and SYGVNS. The junction had 5 bases not matched to a gene; V was cut back by 6 bases and J by 5 bases. This CDR3 has 14 amino acids. The CDR3 region has the DNA TGTGCCAGCAGAGACAGGGGTGAAACCGGGGAGCTGTTTTTT. This translates into CASRDRGETGELFF.